A single sample gave rise to the 21 T cell receptor beta chains below, sequenced in a study of T cell responses to AZD1222 COVID-19 vaccine. Sequencing was performed with immunoSEQ multiplex PCR; in TCRdb, only in-frame clones are kept and a portion is missing. The sample lists about 150,000 clones, 88% seen once, with around 2% in the top ten. Sequenced material: peripheral blood, taken on day 0 of AZD1222 vaccination. The receptor source for this set is an adult in good health.

This chain connects TRBV7-9 to TRBJ2-3, with 10 bases aligning to TRBD2. In germline, CDR1 is SEHNR, CDR2 FQNEAQ (reference sequence). Unmatched junction bases numbered 10, after V lost 2 bases and J lost 2 bases. The CDR3 contains 18 residues. CDR3: CASSLSPTSGTFTDTQYF. CDR3 in DNA: TGTGCCAGCAGCTTAAGTCCCACTAGCGGGACTTTCACAGATACGCAGTATTTT. Supplemented by reference TRBV7-9 and TRBJ2-3, the full variable domain reads DTGVSQNPRHKITKRGQNVTFRCDPISEHNRLYWYRQTLGQGPEFLTYFQNEAQLEKSRLLSDRFSAERPKGSFSTLEIQRTEQGDSAMYLCASSLSPTSGTFTDTQYFGPGTRLTVL.

This rearrangement joins TRBV9 to TRBJ2-1; TRBD2 matches at 9 bases. Germline CDR1 reads SGDLS; CDR2 reads YYNGEE. The CDR3 is 15 amino acids. Germline trimming cut 2 bases from V and 7 bases from J; bases unmatched to any gene: 7. The CDR3 reads CASSVKGGRANEQFF. In DNA form, the CDR3 reads TGTGCCAGCAGCGTTAAAGGCGGGAGGGCTAATGAGCAGTTCTTC.

This chain uses TRBV30 with TRBJ1-2; no reliable D call. With 3 bases removed from V and 2 bases from J, the gap between germline ends came to 16 bases. Looked up from germline, CDR1 is GTSNPN and CDR2 is SVGIG (reference sequence). The CDR3 covers 15 residues. The CDR3 DNA is TGTGCCTGGAGGACGGGTCTGGGTCTGAACTATGGCTACACCTTC. Translation gives CAWRTGLGLNYGYTF.

This clone was seen only a few times. This chain uses TRBV19 with TRBJ1-5, with 8 bases that match TRBD1. This CDR3 has 18 residues. Trimming at V came to 1 base and at J to 3 bases, leaving 11 bases not matched to a gene. Germline V lookup: CDR1 LNHDA, CDR2 SQIVND (reference sequence). Here the CDR3 reads CASSIVGRGLGNNQPQHF. The DNA for the CDR3 is TGTGCCAGTAGTATAGTGGGCAGGGGGCTGGGAAACAATCAGCCCCAGCATTTT.

This sequence joins TRBV4-2 and TRBJ2-7; 8 bases are shared with TRBD1. This CDR3 region has 15 residues. J was trimmed by 3 bases and V by 1 base; bases with no gene match: 5. Germline-derived CDR1 and CDR2 are LGHNA and YNFKEQ. The CDR3 DNA reads TGTGCCAGCAGCCAAGTGGACAGGGATGACTACGAGCAGTACTTC. It codes for CASSQVDRDDYEQYF.

The sample holds one count of this clone. V gene TRBV7-9 combines with J gene TRBJ1-1, with D unclear. This CDR3 has 10 residues. V dropped 10 bases and J dropped 6 bases, with 9 bases sitting between them. Germline CDR1 and CDR2: SEHNR and FQNEAQ (reference sequence). CDR3 sequence: CATYGAEAFF. CDR3 coding DNA: TGTGCCACCTACGGTGCTGAAGCTTTCTTT.

CDR3 bases: TGTGCCAGCAGTTTACTGGGCCGGGCGGAAGGCTACACCTTC. Its protein is CASSLLGRAEGYTF. The chain links TRBV27 to TRBJ1-2, with unresolved D. V was trimmed by 2 bases and J by 8 bases, leaving 15 bases between them. CDR3 length equals 14 residues. The germline V gene has CDR1 MNHEY and CDR2 SMNVEV (reference sequence).

The genes are TRBV5-3 and TRBJ1-1, with 8 bases aligning to TRBD1. Being an ORF, TRBV5-3 has a function that is uncertain. The V and J ends lost 1 base and 2 bases, in that order; junction bases with no gene match: 10. The CDR3 spans 17 residues. CDR3 sequence: CARSLRGQVGINTEAFF. The CDR3 DNA sequence: TGTGCCAGAAGCTTGCGGGGACAGGTGGGGATTAACACTGAAGCTTTCTTT.

The CDR3 loop is CAWTLRGLAGDEQYF. The CDR3 bases are TGTGCCTGGACCTTAAGGGGACTAGCGGGAGACGAGCAGTACTTC. This rearrangement joins TRBV30 to TRBJ2-7; 14 bases map to TRBD2. Germline V gene lookup returns CDR1 GTSNPN and CDR2 SVGIG (reference sequence). J was trimmed by 5 bases and V by 4 bases; bases with no gene match: 7. The CDR3 is made up of 15 amino acids.

V usage is TRBV29-1 and J usage is TRBJ2-3; a possible D gene is TRBD2 (5 bases). Germline assignment: CDR1 SQVTM and CDR2 ANQGSEA. V was shortened by 7 bases and J by 4 bases, with 15 bases between the two germline ends. CDR3 length: 13 residues. CDR3 coding DNA: TGCAGCGCCGGAACTAGACCCGCAGATACGCAGTATTTT. Protein: CSAGTRPADTQYF.

The chain carries TRBV24-1 and TRBJ1-2, with 9 bases identical to TRBD1. The CDR3 is 18 residues long. J was trimmed by 8 bases and V by 3 bases; bases with no gene match: 18. Per germline, CDR1 KGHDR and CDR2 SFDVKD. The CDR3 region has the DNA TGTGCCACCAGTGATCCGCGCCCGGGACAGGGTATTTTCGGCGGCTACACCTTC. This sequence encodes CATSDPRPGQGIFGGYTF.

This chain joins TRBV10-2 and TRBJ1-1, with D perhaps TRBD1 (6 bases). Germline-derived CDR1 and CDR2 are WSHSY and SAAADI. The germline V and J ends were trimmed by 7 bases and 0 bases, with 15 bases remaining between them. CDR3 length: 15 amino acids. The CDR3 here is CASTPRGNMNTEAFF. The CDR3 region has the DNA TGCGCCAGCACCCCCAGGGGCAACATGAACACTGAAGCTTTCTTT.

This chain joins TRBV28 and TRBJ2-2; D call uncertain. The CDR3 sequence is 14 residues long. The germline V gene encodes CDR1 MDHEN and CDR2 SYDVKM. Trimming took off 10 bases at V and 4 bases at J, with 16 bases between the two ends. CDR3: CATYSRLITGELFF. The CDR3 DNA reads as TGTGCCACCTATAGCAGGCTCATCACCGGGGAGCTGTTTTTT.

This chain connects TRBV7-8 to TRBJ1-1; D may be TRBD1 (6 bases). Trimming removed 2 bases at V and 4 bases at J, with 23 bases between. Looked up from germline, CDR1 is SGHVS and CDR2 is FQNEAQ. CDR3 length equals 18 residues. The CDR3 region has the DNA TGTGCCAGCAGCTTAAGGTGGGGGCAGTCGGGTTTGAGCACTGAAGCTTTCTTT. This codes for CASSLRWGQSGLSTEAFF.

DNA for the CDR3: TGTGCCAGCAGCTTAGGGGCGCTTGGGGAAAAACTGTTTTTT. This encodes CASSLGALGEKLFF. V usage is TRBV7-8 and J usage is TRBJ1-4, with unresolved D. The germline V and J ends were trimmed by 1 base and 8 bases, with 11 bases remaining between them. CDR3 length equals 14 residues. Germline values: CDR1 SGHVS, CDR2 FQNEAQ.

The V and J genes are TRBV19 and TRBJ2-1; 8 nucleotides agree with TRBD2. V was clipped by 1 base and J by 3 bases; unmatched bases: 2. Germline CDR1 reads LNHDA; CDR2 reads SQIVND (reference sequence). The CDR3 runs 15 residues. The CDR3 spells CASSIAGGHYNEQFF. CDR3 in DNA: TGTGCCAGTAGTATAGCGGGAGGGCACTACAATGAGCAGTTCTTC.

The chain carries TRBV9 and TRBJ2-3; D gene ambiguous. CDR3 length: 13 amino acids. Germline values: CDR1 SGDLS, CDR2 YYNGEE. V gave up 4 bases and J gave up 6 bases, with 12 bases separating them. CDR3 in amino acids: CASSLRIGDTQYF. The CDR3 DNA sequence: TGTGCCAGCAGCTTGAGAATCGGCGATACGCAGTATTTT.

This clone was seen a single time. The chain employs TRBV27 and TRBJ2-3, with 9 nucleotides matching TRBD2. CDR3 size: 15 residues. The V gene's germline CDR1 is MNHEY and CDR2 SMNVEV (reference sequence). With 6 bases clipped from V and 1 base from J, the junction kept 5 bases outside the gene matches. The chain's CDR3 is CASRTTSGRTDTQYF. The CDR3 DNA sequence: TGTGCCAGCAGAACCACTAGCGGGCGCACAGATACGCAGTATTTT.

This chain uses TRBV19 with TRBJ2-5, with D perhaps assigned TRBD1 or TRBD2 (5 bases each). From germline, CDR1 is LNHDA and CDR2 SQIVND (reference sequence). The CDR3 contains 17 residues. Deletions cut 3 bases from V and 4 bases from J, with 21 bases between. The CDR3 sequence: CASSIIGKRSGRETQYF. DNA for the CDR3: TGTGCCAGTAGTATTATTGGGAAGCGATCGGGGCGAGAGACCCAGTACTTC.

The rearrangement uses TRBV3-1 (or the pseudogene TRBV3-2) and TRBJ2-3; perhaps TRBD2 as D (5 bases). The V and J ends lost 4 bases and 5 bases respectively, with 13 bases between them. Germline CDR1 reads LGHDT; CDR2 reads YNNKEL (reference sequence). CDR3 length: 14 residues. CDR3 loop: CASSRIGGKDTQYF. The CDR3 nucleotides are TGTGCCAGCAGCCGTATTGGAGGCAAAGATACGCAGTATTTT.

CDR3 in DNA: TGTGCCAGCAGCCCCGGTGTGGAGCAGTTCTTC. As protein: CASSPGVEQFF. The chain uses TRBV12-3 or TRBV12-4 and TRBJ2-1, with D unclear. The CDR3 has 11 amino acids. V lost 6 bases to trimming and J lost 10 bases, with 10 bases between them.